Described below is a single TCR beta chain sequence and its context. This sample was taken from a study of control samples from healthy donors and cancer patients. The CDR3 has 15 amino acids. V lost 4 bases to trimming and J lost 0 bases, with 10 bases between them. The V gene's germline CDR1 is LGHDT and CDR2 YNNKEL (reference sequence). TCRdb keeps only in-frame clones here, not all; method: immunoSEQ multiplex PCR. The sample carries 84,000 or so clones, roughly 89% recorded once. This chain connects TRBV3-1 (or the pseudogene TRBV3-2) to TRBJ2-1; D might be TRBD1 or TRBD2, each matching 5 bases. The sequencing input was blood. The receptor's source is a man aged 30 to 39 in good health. The CDR3 nucleotides read TGTGCCAGCAGCCCCCGGGACCCCTCCTACAATGAGCAGTTCTTC. Its protein product is CASSPRDPSYNEQFF.